One and the same sample provided the 22 T cell receptor beta chains below, sequenced in a study of shared clonotypes between healthy human individuals. This table comes from immunoSEQ multiplex PCR, and its TCRdb copy is limited to in-frame clones, with some not included. The table has roughly 1,500,000 clones, approximately 98.5% seen once; the top ten hold approximately 0.4%. The specimen sequenced was naive CD4+ T cells sorted from blood. Subset given: CD45RA+ positively selected. These TCRs come from a man between 25 and 39 years old in good health.

V and J are TRBV5-4 and TRBJ2-3; 8 nucleotides agree with TRBD2. Germline V gene sequence: CDR1 SGHNT, CDR2 YYREEE (reference sequence). V lost 4 bases, J lost 0 bases, and 7 bases stayed unmatched. CDR3 length equals 16 residues. This CDR3 reads CASSAPLAESTDTQYF. The CDR3 DNA follows: TGTGCCAGCAGCGCCCCACTAGCGGAAAGCACAGATACGCAGTATTTT.

Worth noting for this clone: Other DNA sequences within the sample encode an identical CDR3. The chain employs TRBV20-1 and TRBJ2-7, with unresolved D. Germline V gives CDR1 DFQATT, CDR2 SNEGSKA (reference sequence). Trimming shortened V by 2 bases and J by 4 bases, and 6 bases separated the two germline ends. The CDR3 is 11 amino acids. CDR3 bases: TGCAGTGCTAGACTGGGGTACGAGCAGTACTTC. This sequence encodes CSARLGYEQYF.

This clone was counted a single time. The chain has TRBV15 and TRBJ2-7; no clear D gene. CDR3 size: 13 residues. Germline V gene sequence: CDR1 LNHNV, CDR2 YYDKDF (reference sequence). V lost 0 bases and J lost 11, with 14 bases in between. This CDR3 reads CATSRDRLLEKYF. The CDR3 region has the DNA TGTGCCACCAGCAGAGATAGGTTGCTAGAGAAGTACTTC.

The V gene is TRBV11-2, the J gene TRBJ1-1; 7 bases line up with TRBD1. The CDR3 consists of 15 residues. V shed 4 bases, J shed 1 base, and the junction held 6 bases outside the gene matches. From germline, CDR1 is SGHAT and CDR2 FQNNGV. CDR3 residues: CASSSYRGRNTEAFF. The CDR3 DNA is TGTGCCAGCAGCTCTTACAGGGGAAGGAACACTGAAGCTTTCTTT.

This clone appeared once. The DNA of the CDR3 is TGTGCCTGGAGAGATTTGGGATGGGGCACAGATACGCAGTATTTT. It codes for CAWRDLGWGTDTQYF. V is TRBV30 and J is TRBJ2-3; D unresolved. Deletions cut 3 bases from V and 1 base from J, with 14 bases between. Germline V CDR1 and CDR2: GTSNPN, SVGIG (reference sequence). The CDR3 runs 15 residues.

The CDR3 sequence: CASSHRQNTEAFF. The CDR3 nucleotides read TGTGCCAGCAGCCACCGACAGAACACTGAAGCTTTCTTT. The rearrangement uses TRBV7-8 and TRBJ1-1; D ambiguous. The length of the CDR3 is 13 residues. The germline gives CDR1 SGHVS, CDR2 FQNEAQ. V was cut by 5 bases and J by 1 base, with 8 bases left in between.

In its sample, this clone was seen once. Other DNA sequences of this sample code for an identical CDR3. J is TRBJ2-7 and V is TRBV7-8; D unresolved. Germline V gene sequence: CDR1 SGHVS, CDR2 FQNEAQ. Between the trimmed V and J ends, which lost 1 base and 0 bases, there was a span of 7 bases. The CDR3 is 14 residues long. The CDR3 DNA follows: TGTGCCAGCAGCTTAGGCAGAAGCTCCTACGAGCAGTACTTC. It encodes CASSLGRSSYEQYF. Full variable domain (missing parts from reference TRBV7-8 and TRBJ2-7): GAGVSQSPRYKVAKRGQDVALRCDPISGHVSLFWYQQALGQGPEFLTYFQNEAQLDKSGLPSDRFFAERPEGSVSTLKIQRTQQEDSAVYLCASSLGRSSYEQYFGPGTRLTVT.

The V and J genes are TRBV11-2 and TRBJ2-7; TRBD2 matches 8 bases. Looked up from germline, CDR1 is SGHAT and CDR2 is FQNNGV. This CDR3 has 15 amino acids. V lost 5 bases, J lost 4 bases, and 10 bases stayed unmatched. The CDR3 sequence is CASSRTSGSWYEQYF. The CDR3 region has the DNA TGTGCCAGCAGCCGGACAAGCGGGAGTTGGTACGAGCAGTACTTC.

V is TRBV10-1 and J is TRBJ2-2; 7 bases fit TRBD2. Germline values: CDR1 WNHNN, CDR2 SYGVQD (reference sequence). This CDR3 comprises 16 residues. With V trimmed by 5 bases and J by 0 bases, 6 bases remained unmatched. For the CDR3, the DNA is TGCGCCAGCAGTCCGTCGGCGGGGGCGAACACCGGGGAGCTGTTTTTT. Encoded protein: CASSPSAGANTGELFF.

Regarding this clone: At one of its ends the junction is not consistent with the germline gene, which may arise from a read error. The chain links TRBV7-9 to TRBJ1-4; D is perhaps TRBD1 (5 bases). Germline V gene sequence: CDR1 SEHNR, CDR2 FQNEAQ (reference sequence). There are 13 residues in the CDR3. CDR3 residues: CASSSYPATAGIF. As DNA, the CDR3 is TGTGCCAGCAGCAGTTACCCGGCGACGGCAGGGATTTTT.

V and J are TRBV29-1 and TRBJ1-2, with a possible D match to TRBD1 (6 bases). The CDR3 loop spans 12 amino acids. Germline CDR1 is SQVTM and CDR2 is ANQGSEA. The germline V and J ends were trimmed by 1 base and 7 bases, with 10 bases remaining between them. The CDR3 region has the DNA TGCAGCGTTGAAGGGACAGTGCGTGGCTACACCTTC. It encodes CSVEGTVRGYTF. The entire variable domain, with the rest obtained from reference TRBV29-1 and TRBJ1-2, is as follows: SAVISQKPSRDICQRGTSLTIQCQVDSQVTMMFWYRQQPGQSLTLIATANQGSEATYESGFVIDKFPISRPNLTFSTLTVSNMSPEDSSIYLCSVEGTVRGYTFGSGTRLTVV.

The V gene is TRBV9, the J gene TRBJ2-3; TRBD2 agrees at 9 bases. The CDR3 extends over 15 amino acids. V shed 3 bases and J 1 base; nucleotides not matched to a gene: 3. Germline V gene sequence: CDR1 SGDLS, CDR2 YYNGEE. The CDR3 loop reads CASSGGRAGTDTQYF. As DNA, the CDR3 is TGTGCCAGCAGCGGCGGGAGGGCCGGCACAGATACGCAGTATTTT.

CDR3 DNA sequence: TGTGCCAGCTCACAAGGACAGGGCACCGGGGAGCTGTTTTTT. Its translation: CASSQGQGTGELFF. The chain joins TRBV18 to TRBJ2-2; TRBD1 agrees at 8 bases. The germline V gene has CDR1 KGHSH and CDR2 LQKENI. CDR3 size: 14 residues. With V trimmed by 4 bases and J by 4 bases, 2 bases remained unmatched.

The rearrangement links TRBV18 to TRBJ2-7; 9 bases line up with TRBD1. The germline gives CDR1 KGHSH, CDR2 LQKENI. The V and J ends lost 3 bases and 6 bases, in that order; junction bases with no gene match: 9. The CDR3 sequence is 15 residues long. Written as DNA, the CDR3 is TGTGCCAGCTCACCGACGGGACAGGGAACCCCCGAGCAGTACTTC. Amino acid sequence: CASSPTGQGTPEQYF.

The chain couples TRBV7-2 to TRBJ1-1, with no clear D. The CDR3 has 13 amino acids. CDR1 SGHTA and CDR2 FQGNSA come from the germline V gene. Trimming took 3 bases from V and 3 from J, leaving 8 bases between them. The CDR3 loop is CASSFTEDTEAFF. DNA of the CDR3: TGTGCCAGCAGCTTCACGGAGGACACTGAAGCTTTCTTT. The full variable domain, rest sourced from reference TRBV7-2 and TRBJ1-1, is GAGVSQSPSNKVTEKGKDVELRCDPISGHTALYWYRQSLGQGLEFLIYFQGNSAPDKSGLPSDRFSAERTGGSVSTLTIQRTQQEDSAVYLCASSFTEDTEAFFGQGTRLTVV.

On this clone: This sample also contains other DNA sequences that code for the same CDR3. The V and J genes are TRBV6-5 and TRBJ2-7; D remains unclear. The V gene's germline CDR1 is MNHEY and CDR2 SVGAGI. CDR3 length equals 14 residues. Trimming shortened V by 2 bases and J by 0 bases, and 8 bases separated the two germline ends. Written as DNA, the CDR3 is TGTGCCAGCAGTTACGGGCCGAGCTCCTACGAGCAGTACTTC. It codes for CASSYGPSSYEQYF.

Only one count was recorded for this clone. V usage is TRBV9 and J usage is TRBJ2-6; D perhaps matches TRBD1 (5 bases). This CDR3 comprises 16 residues. Per germline, CDR1 SGDLS and CDR2 YYNGEE. V dropped 3 bases and J dropped 1 base, with 11 bases sitting between them. Written as DNA, the CDR3 is TGTGCCAGCAGCGACACCAGGGTTTCTGGGGCCAACGTCCTGACTTTC. It codes for CASSDTRVSGANVLTF. The variable domain in full, completed from reference TRBV9 and TRBJ2-6, reads DSGVTQTPKHLITATGQRVTLRCSPRSGDLSVYWYQQSLDQGLQFLIQYYNGEERAKGNILERFSAQQFPDLHSELNLSSLELGDSALYFCASSDTRVSGANVLTFGAGSRLTVL.

The chain joins TRBV16 to TRBJ2-7; D remains unclear. The CDR3 extends over 12 amino acids. Trimming removed 2 bases at V and 4 bases at J, with 6 bases between. Germline CDR1 reads KGHSY; CDR2 reads FQNENV. CDR3 in DNA: TGTGCCAGCAGCCAAAAAGCTTACGAGCAGTACTTC. This translates into CASSQKAYEQYF. Full variable domain (remainder filled in from reference TRBV16 and TRBJ2-7): GEEVAQTPKHLVRGEGQKAKLYCAPIKGHSYVFWYQQVLKNEFKFLISFQNENVFDETGMPKERFSAKCLPNSPCSLEIQATKLEDSAVYFCASSQKAYEQYFGPGTRLTVT.

The chain is built from TRBV5-1 and TRBJ2-7, with 12 bases lining up with TRBD2. The germline V gene has CDR1 SGHRS and CDR2 YFSETQ. Germline trimming cut 0 bases from V and 0 bases from J; bases unmatched to any gene: 7. This CDR3 comprises 18 residues. Here the CDR3 reads CASSLGTSGRTRSYEQYF. The CDR3 DNA sequence: TGCGCCAGCAGCTTGGGAACTAGCGGGAGGACACGCTCCTACGAGCAGTACTTC.

The V and J genes are TRBV7-9 and TRBJ2-1; no firm D call. The V and J ends lost 5 bases and 12 bases respectively, with 14 bases between them. The CDR3 consists of 12 residues. CDR1 SEHNR and CDR2 FQNEAQ come from the germline V gene (reference sequence). This chain's CDR3 is CASSLLTSGQFF. CDR3 DNA sequence: TGTGCCAGCAGCCTCCTAACATCTGGGCAGTTCTTC.

The chain uses TRBV5-4 and TRBJ2-3; D call uncertain. Germline assignment: CDR1 SGHNT and CDR2 YYREEE (reference sequence). The CDR3 runs 16 residues. V lost 0 bases, J lost 0 bases, and 11 bases lay in between. In DNA form, the CDR3 reads TGTGCCAGCAGCTTGGGGGCTAGTCGGAGCACAGATACGCAGTATTTT. It specifies CASSLGASRSTDTQYF.

The chain joins TRBV6-5 to TRBJ2-1, with D possibly TRBD2 on 6 matching bases. Germline V lookup: CDR1 MNHEY, CDR2 SVGAGI. Trimming pared 2 bases from V and 10 bases from J, leaving 15 bases between. This CDR3 has 14 amino acids. CDR3 bases: TGTGCCAGCAGTTACGCGCGGGATCCCCTCGAGCAGTTCTTC. Translated, it gives CASSYARDPLEQFF.